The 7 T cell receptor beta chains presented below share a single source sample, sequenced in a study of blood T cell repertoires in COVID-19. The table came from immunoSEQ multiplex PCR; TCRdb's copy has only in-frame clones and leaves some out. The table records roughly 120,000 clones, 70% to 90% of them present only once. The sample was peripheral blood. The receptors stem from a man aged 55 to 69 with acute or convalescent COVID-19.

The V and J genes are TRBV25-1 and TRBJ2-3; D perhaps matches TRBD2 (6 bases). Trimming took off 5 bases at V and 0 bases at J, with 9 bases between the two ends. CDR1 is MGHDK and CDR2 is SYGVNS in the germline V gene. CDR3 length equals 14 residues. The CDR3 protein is CASSLGGSTDTQYF. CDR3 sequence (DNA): TGTGCCAGCAGTTTGGGGGGTAGCACAGATACGCAGTATTTT. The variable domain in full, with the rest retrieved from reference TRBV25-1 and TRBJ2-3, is EADIYQTPRYLVIGTGKKITLECSQTMGHDKMYWYQQDPGMELHLIHYSYGVNSTEKGDLSSESTVSRIRTEHFPLTLESARPSHTSQYLCASSLGGSTDTQYFGPGTRLTVL.

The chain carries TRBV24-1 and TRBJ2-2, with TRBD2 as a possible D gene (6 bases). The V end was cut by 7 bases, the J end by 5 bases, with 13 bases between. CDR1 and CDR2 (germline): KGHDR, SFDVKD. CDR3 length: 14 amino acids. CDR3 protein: CATRPTGGTGELFF. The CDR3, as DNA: TGTGCCACCAGGCCCACTGGGGGGACCGGGGAGCTGTTTTTT.

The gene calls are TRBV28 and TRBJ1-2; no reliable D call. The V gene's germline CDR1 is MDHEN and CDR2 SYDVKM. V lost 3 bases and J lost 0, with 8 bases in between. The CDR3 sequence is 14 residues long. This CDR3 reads CASSFTDPNYGYTF. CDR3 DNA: TGTGCCAGCAGTTTCACAGACCCTAACTATGGCTACACCTTC.

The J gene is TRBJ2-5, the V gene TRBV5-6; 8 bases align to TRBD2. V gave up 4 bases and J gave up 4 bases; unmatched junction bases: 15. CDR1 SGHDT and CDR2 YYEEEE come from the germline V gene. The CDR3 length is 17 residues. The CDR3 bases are TGTGCCAGCAGCCCGGAGGTCGAGCGGGAGAAGAGAGAGACCCAGTACTTC. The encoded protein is CASSPEVEREKRETQYF.

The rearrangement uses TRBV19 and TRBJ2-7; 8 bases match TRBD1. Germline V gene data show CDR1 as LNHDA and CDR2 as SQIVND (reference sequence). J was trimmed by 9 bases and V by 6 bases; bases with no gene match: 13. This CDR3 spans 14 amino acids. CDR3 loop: CASSATGDGGRQYF. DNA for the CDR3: TGTGCCAGTAGCGCGACAGGGGACGGCGGGCGGCAGTACTTC.

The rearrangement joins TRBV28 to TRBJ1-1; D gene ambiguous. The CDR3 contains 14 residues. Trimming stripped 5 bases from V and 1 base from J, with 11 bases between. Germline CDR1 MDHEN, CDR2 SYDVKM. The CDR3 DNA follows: TGTGCCAGCAGTCCCCACAGACAGAACACTGAAGCTTTCTTT. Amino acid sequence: CASSPHRQNTEAFF.

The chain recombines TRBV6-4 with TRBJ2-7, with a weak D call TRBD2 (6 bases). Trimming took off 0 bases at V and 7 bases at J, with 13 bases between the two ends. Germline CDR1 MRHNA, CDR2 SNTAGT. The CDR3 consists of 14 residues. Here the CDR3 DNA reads TGTGCCAGCAGTGACTCGTGGAGGGATGGGGAGCAGTACTTC. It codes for CASSDSWRDGEQYF.